The source of this TCR beta chain is a study of regulatory T cells in long-lasting Graves disease. This clonotype came up many times. As yet, its antigen is unknown. Time point of the sample: persistent/refractory GD, antithyroid drugs over 5 years with positive TRAb. Generation of the TCR library employed RNA extracted from PBMCs. Construction of the TCR beta libraries employed iRepertoire HTBI primers in conjunction with Arm-PCR of CDR3 regions. A single record per CDR3 protein comes from TCRdb applying MiXCR to the multiplex PCR reads. The repertoire holds a few hundred thousand distinct CDR3 sequences, with around 20% as singletons. Overall study results and limits: Persistent Graves' cases showed lower TCR diversity than newly diagnosed cases. Public clonotype sharing was higher in persistent than newly diagnosed patients.

CDR1 is SGHTA, CDR2 FQGNSA, per germline. Trimming took 5 bases from V and 5 from J, leaving 15 bases between them. The CDR3 is 14 amino acids. The sample was peripheral blood mononuclear cells (PBMCs), taken when the disease was refractory, from a patient treated with antithyroid drugs. This sequence joins TRBV7-2 and TRBJ2-5, with D perhaps assigned TRBD1 or TRBD2 (5 bases each). The source is a female donor with Graves disease. In DNA form, the CDR3 reads TGTGCCAGCAGCCCCGGGGCTCGCTGGGAGACCCAGTACTTC. It is translated as CASSPGARWETQYF.